This T cell receptor beta chain was captured by sequencing in a study of blood T cell repertoires in COVID-19. About the study: Donors in the United States, Italy and Spain gave samples during acute or convalescent COVID-19. The cDNA or gDNA used as material had been derived from T cells, B-cell-depleted T cells, or PBMCs.

The germline CDR1 and CDR2 sequences are SNHLY and FYNNEI. CDR3 length: 14 residues. Per the original methods: Amplification with reference gene primers provided the estimates of nucleated cell counts. Method: immunoSEQ multiplex PCR; TCRdb's copy keeps in-frame clones and lacks some. The V and J calls and clone size were taken over from that table, and D and trimming were inferred from the DNA. The top ten hold about 3% of the sample, which has 220,000 or so clones, about four fifths seen once. Turning to this clone: Mismatch with germline at one junction end may stem from a read error.

The TCR was taken from a woman in her twenties or thirties who had recovered from COVID-19. The chain has TRBV2 and TRBJ2-5, with TRBD1 matching 9 bases. Sequencing was done on a sample of peripheral blood. This CDR3 reads CASRGRDRVGARNF. The DNA for the CDR3 is TGTGCCAGCAGGGGCCGGGACAGGGTCGGCGCACGGAACTTC.